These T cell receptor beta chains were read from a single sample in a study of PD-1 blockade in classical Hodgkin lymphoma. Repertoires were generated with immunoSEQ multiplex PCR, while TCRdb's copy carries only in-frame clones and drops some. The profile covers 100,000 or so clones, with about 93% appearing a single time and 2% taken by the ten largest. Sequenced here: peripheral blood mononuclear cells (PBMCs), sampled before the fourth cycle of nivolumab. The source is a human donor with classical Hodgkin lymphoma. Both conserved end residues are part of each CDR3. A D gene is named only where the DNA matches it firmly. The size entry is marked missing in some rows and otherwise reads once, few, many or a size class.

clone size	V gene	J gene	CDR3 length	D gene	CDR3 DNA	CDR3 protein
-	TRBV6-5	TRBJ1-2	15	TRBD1	TGTGCCAGCAGTTACACGGACAGGCGGGACTATGGCTACACCTTC	CASSYTDRRDYGYTF
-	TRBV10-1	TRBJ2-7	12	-	TGCGCCAGCAGTAAAGGGACCCACGAGCAGTACTTC	CASSKGTHEQYF
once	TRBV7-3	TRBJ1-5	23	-	TGTGCCAGCAGCTTAAGATTGCGGGCCCCGGGATTATCGTGTCGGGGGATAAATCAGCCCCAGCATTTT	CASSLRLRAPGLSCRGINQPQHF
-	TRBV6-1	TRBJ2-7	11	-	TGTGCCGCCCCCGGCTCCTACGAGCAGTACTTC	CAAPGSYEQYF
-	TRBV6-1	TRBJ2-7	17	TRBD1	TGTGCCAGCAGTGAATACCTTTGGGACAGGGTACCCTACGAGCAGTACTTC	CASSEYLWDRVPYEQYF
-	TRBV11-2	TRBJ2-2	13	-	TGTGCCAGCGGAACTATGAACACCGGGGAGCTGTTTTTT	CASGTMNTGELFF
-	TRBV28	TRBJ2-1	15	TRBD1	TGTGCCAGCAGTCCCTGGACGGACAGGGAATATGAGCAGTTCTTC	CASSPWTDREYEQFF
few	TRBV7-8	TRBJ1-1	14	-	TGTGCCAGCAGTTCTGGGACTGCGAACACTGAAGCTTTCTTT	CASSSGTANTEAFF
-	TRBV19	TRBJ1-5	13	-	TGTGCCAGTAGTATCACCAGGGATCAGCCCCAGCATTTT	CASSITRDQPQHF
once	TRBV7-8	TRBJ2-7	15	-	TGTGCCAGCAGCGTGGGGGGCGGGATCGCCTACGAGCAGTACTTC	CASSVGGGIAYEQYF
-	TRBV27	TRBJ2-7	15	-	TGTGCCAGCAGTTTAACACAGGGCCCCCGATACGAGCAGTACTTC	CASSLTQGPRYEQYF
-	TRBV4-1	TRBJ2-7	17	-	TGCGCCAGCAGCCAAGAGCAGGATGGGACAAACTCCTACGAGCAGTACTTC	CASSQEQDGTNSYEQYF
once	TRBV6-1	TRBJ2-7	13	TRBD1	TGTGCCAGCACGGGACAGGGGATCTACGAGCAGTACTTC	CASTGQGIYEQYF
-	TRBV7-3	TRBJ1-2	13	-	TGTGCCAGCAGCATCGGGACGATAGATAGCTACACCTTC	CASSIGTIDSYTF
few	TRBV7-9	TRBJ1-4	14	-	TGTGCCAGCAGCTTGCGAACCGGGGGTCTCCAACTGTTTTTT	CASSLRTGGLQLFF
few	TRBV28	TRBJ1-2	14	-	TGTGCCAGCAGCGAGCAGACAGCCCGCTATGGCTACACCTTC	CASSEQTARYGYTF
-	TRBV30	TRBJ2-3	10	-	TGTGCCGGTCTTTCAGATACGCAGTATTTT	CAGLSDTQYF
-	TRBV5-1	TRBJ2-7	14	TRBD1	TGCGCCAGCAGCTCCGGGACAGGGGCTTACGAGCAGTACTTC	CASSSGTGAYEQYF
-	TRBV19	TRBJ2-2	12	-	TGTGCCAGTAGTATTTACACCGGGGAGCTGTTTTTT	CASSIYTGELFF
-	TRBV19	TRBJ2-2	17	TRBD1	TGTGCCAGTAGAGATCGTTTAGGGCAGGGGGCCTCCGGGGAGCTGTTTTTT	CASRDRLGQGASGELFF
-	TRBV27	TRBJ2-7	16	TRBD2	TGTGCCAGCAGTTTAAGGTATTCGGGGGGGTCCTACGAGCAGTACTTC	CASSLRYSGGSYEQYF
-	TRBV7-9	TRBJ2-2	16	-	TGTGCCAGCAGCTCGCCGGGACTCGGCGTCGCCGGGGAGCTGTTTTTT	CASSSPGLGVAGELFF
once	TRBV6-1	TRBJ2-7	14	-	TGTGCCAGCTCCCCAGGGCCGACCTCCTACGAGCAGTACTTC	CASSPGPTSYEQYF
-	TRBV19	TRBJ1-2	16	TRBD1	TGTGCCAGTACCACGGGACAGGGGAAGATTGACTATGGCTACACCTTC	CASTTGQGKIDYGYTF
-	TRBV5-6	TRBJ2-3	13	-	TGTGCCAGCAGCTTGGGAGGCACAGATACGCAGTATTTT	CASSLGGTDTQYF
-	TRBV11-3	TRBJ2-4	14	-	TGTGCCAGCAGCTTAGATGCGGGGTCAAACATTCAGTACTTC	CASSLDAGSNIQYF
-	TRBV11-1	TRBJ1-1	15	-	TGTGCCAGCAGCGTTTACAGGGAGAGAGGTGGTGAAGCTTTCTTT	CASSVYRERGGEAFF
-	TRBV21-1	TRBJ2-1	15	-	TGTGCCAGCAGCAAAGTGGCGGGACTACTCGATGAGCAGTTCTTC	CASSKVAGLLDEQFF
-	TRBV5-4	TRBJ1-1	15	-	TGTGCCAGCAGCTTCGGGGTGAGTCGAAACGCTGAAGCTTTCTTT	CASSFGVSRNAEAFF
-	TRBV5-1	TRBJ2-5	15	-	TGCGCCAGCAGCTTGGACCTAGCCCGACAAGAGACCCAGTACTTC	CASSLDLARQETQYF
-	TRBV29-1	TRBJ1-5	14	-	TGCAGCGTTGTTTTGGTTAATAGCAATCAGCCCCAGCATTTT	CSVVLVNSNQPQHF
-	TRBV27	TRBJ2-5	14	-	TGTGCCAGCAGTTTTATAAGCGCCCAGGAGACCCAGTACTTC	CASSFISAQETQYF
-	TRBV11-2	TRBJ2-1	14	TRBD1	TGTGCCAGCAGCCGACAGGGGCTCTACAATGAGCAGTTCTTC	CASSRQGLYNEQFF
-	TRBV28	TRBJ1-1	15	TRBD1	TGTGCCAGCAGACCCCAGGGGGCGCGGATCACTGAAGCTTTCTTT	CASRPQGARITEAFF
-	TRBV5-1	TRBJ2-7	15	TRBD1	TGCGCCAGCAGCAAAGGACAGGGAGGATCCTACGAGCAGTACTTC	CASSKGQGGSYEQYF
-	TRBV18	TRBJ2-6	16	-	TGTGCCAGCTCGTCCAGGGTACCCTCTGGGGCCAACGTCCTGACTTTC	CASSSRVPSGANVLTF
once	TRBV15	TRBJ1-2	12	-	TGTGCCACCAGCACGAGGACGGGAGGCTACACCTTC	CATSTRTGGYTF
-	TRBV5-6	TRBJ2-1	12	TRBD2	TGTGCCAGCAGCCCCGGACTAGGGTCATATTTCTTC	CASSPGLGSYFF
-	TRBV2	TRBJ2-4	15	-	TGTGCCAGCAGTGAGGACGGTGTCCCCAGCAACATTCAGTACTTC	CASSEDGVPSNIQYF
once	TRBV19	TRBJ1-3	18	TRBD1	TGTGCCAGTACTCTAACCCCACAGGGGGCGCGCTCTGGAAACACCATATATTTT	CASTLTPQGARSGNTIYF
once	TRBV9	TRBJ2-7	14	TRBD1	TGTGCCAGCAGCGCCGGGGACAGACCTTACGAGCAGTACTTC	CASSAGDRPYEQYF
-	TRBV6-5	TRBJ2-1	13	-	TGTGCCAGCAGGCTTGATCGACGGAATGAGCAGTTCTTC	CASRLDRRNEQFF